The 11 T cell receptor beta chains listed next were all sequenced from one sample in a study of Graves' ophthalmopathy and Graves' hyperthyroidism. Investigators amplified TCR beta CDR3 regions from RNA transcripts. Amplification began with first-round RT-PCR using HTBI primers, then second-round multiplex PCR was performed. Using its own MiXCR run on the multiplex PCR reads, TCRdb lists one record per CDR3 protein. Of 150,000 to 200,000 distinct CDR3 sequences listed, roughly two fifths are singletons. The material sequenced was peripheral blood. The receptor source for this set is a man younger than 40 with Graves' ophthalmopathy.

The chain recombines TRBV30 with TRBJ2-5; D may be TRBD2 (6 bases). CDR3 length: 13 residues. CDR1 and CDR2 from the germline V gene are GTSNPN and SVGIG (reference sequence). CDR3 loop: CALSASGQETQYF. The CDR3 DNA is TGTGCTCTGAGCGCCAGCGGGCAAGAGACCCAGTACTTC.

This chain joins TRBV6-1 and TRBJ1-2; 9 bases map to TRBD1. This CDR3 region has 12 residues. Trimming cost V 6 bases and J 8 bases; bases outside gene matches: 4. Germline values: CDR1 MNHNS, CDR2 SASEGT. The CDR3 is CASREDRGGYTF. CDR3 sequence (DNA): TGTGCCAGCAGGGAGGACAGGGGCGGCTACACCTTC.

This clonotype was recorded many times. This chain connects TRBV5-5 to TRBJ1-5; D call uncertain. Germline CDR1 is SGHKS and CDR2 is YYEKEE (reference sequence). This CDR3 has 16 residues. Trimming took 0 bases from V and 6 from J, leaving 16 bases between them. CDR3 sequence reads: CASSLVGPTGGQPQHF. For the CDR3, the DNA is TGTGCCAGCAGCTTGGTTGGACCCACGGGAGGTCAGCCCCAGCATTTT. Complete variable domain (other parts from reference TRBV5-5 and TRBJ1-5): DAGVTQSPTHLIKTRGQQVTLRCSPISGHKSVSWYQQVLGQGPQFIFQYYEKEERGRGNFPDRFSARQFPNYSSELNVNALLLGDSALYLCASSLVGPTGGQPQHFGDGTRLSIL.

In its sample, this clonotype was seen many times. CDR3 protein: CASSQNRDRPHGYTF. The CDR3 DNA reads TGTGCCAGCAGCCAGAACCGGGACAGGCCCCATGGCTACACCTTC. V is TRBV3-1 and J is TRBJ1-2, with 8 bases that match TRBD1. The germline CDR1 and CDR2 sequences are LGHDT and YNNKEL (reference sequence). The CDR3 sequence is 15 residues long. Trimming at V came to 3 bases and at J to 6 bases, leaving 9 bases not matched to a gene.

This clonotype was recorded at least ten times. The chain links TRBV11-1 to TRBJ1-1; D is perhaps TRBD1 (6 bases). V was shortened by 4 bases and J by 5 bases, with 17 bases between the two germline ends. From germline, CDR1 is SGHAT and CDR2 FQDESV (reference sequence). This CDR3 is 15 amino acids long. CDR3 in DNA: TGTGCCAGCAGCTATTCCCAGGGGTTCATGACTGAAGCTTTCTTT. Residues: CASSYSQGFMTEAFF.

This clonotype was recorded many times. The chain is built from TRBV10-3 and TRBJ1-2; the match to TRBD1 covers 12 bases. The CDR3 sequence is 19 residues long. Germline trimming cut 0 bases from V and 3 bases from J; bases unmatched to any gene: 11. CDR1 is ENHRY, CDR2 SYGVKD, per germline. The CDR3 region is CAISESAGDRGRPYYGYTF. CDR3 nucleotide sequence: TGTGCCATCAGTGAGTCGGCCGGGGACAGGGGGCGTCCCTACTATGGCTACACCTTC.

The chain is built from TRBV6-2 or TRBV6-3 and TRBJ1-1, with D possibly being TRBD1 (5 bases). Trimming removed 6 bases at V and 5 bases at J, with 16 bases between. The CDR3 contains 14 residues. Germline loops: CDR1 MNHEY, CDR2 SVGEGT. This CDR3 is CASRHTERGTEAFF. CDR3 DNA: TGTGCCAGCAGACACACAGAGAGGGGAACTGAAGCTTTCTTT.

This clonotype has at least ten counts. The chain carries TRBV6-5 and TRBJ1-2; 9 positions agree with TRBD1. CDR3 length: 13 residues. V shed 6 bases, J shed 3 bases, and the junction held 2 bases outside the gene matches. The germline CDR1 and CDR2 sequences are MNHEY and SVGAGI. In nucleotides, the CDR3 is TGTGCCAGCAGGACAGGGGGGGACTATGGCTACACCTTC. It yields the protein CASRTGGDYGYTF.

The gene calls are TRBV6-1 and TRBJ2-7; D gene ambiguous. The CDR3 has 15 amino acids. Germline V CDR1 and CDR2: MNHNS, SASEGT. Trimming left V 1 base short and J 2 bases short, with 12 bases between. The CDR3 region has the DNA TGTGCCAGCAGTGAAGAATCGGGCCGAACCTACGAGCAGTACTTC. Residues: CASSEESGRTYEQYF.

This chain joins TRBV29-1 and TRBJ1-1; 8 bases are a match to TRBD1. V shed 3 bases and J 2 bases; nucleotides not matched to a gene: 5. Germline CDR1 SQVTM, CDR2 ANQGSEA. This CDR3 contains 14 residues. This CDR3 is CSVEEDRANTEAFF. The CDR3 DNA sequence: TGCAGCGTTGAGGAGGACAGGGCCAACACTGAAGCTTTCTTT.

This clonotype was seen at least ten times. V is TRBV29-1 and J is TRBJ1-2; D may be TRBD1 (6 bases). The CDR3 is 12 amino acids. Germline V gene lookup returns CDR1 SQVTM and CDR2 ANQGSEA. The germline V and J ends were trimmed by 5 bases and 1 base, with 8 bases remaining between them. The CDR3 DNA follows: TGCAGCGTTTGGGACATTAACTATGGCTACACCTTC. It translates to CSVWDINYGYTF.